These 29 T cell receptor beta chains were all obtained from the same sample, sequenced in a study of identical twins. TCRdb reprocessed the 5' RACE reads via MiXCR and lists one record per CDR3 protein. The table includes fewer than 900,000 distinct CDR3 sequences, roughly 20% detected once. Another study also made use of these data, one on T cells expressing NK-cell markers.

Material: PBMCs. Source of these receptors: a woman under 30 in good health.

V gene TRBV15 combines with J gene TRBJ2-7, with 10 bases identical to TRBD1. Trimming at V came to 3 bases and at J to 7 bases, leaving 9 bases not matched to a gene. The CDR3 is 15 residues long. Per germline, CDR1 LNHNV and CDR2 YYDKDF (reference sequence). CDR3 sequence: CATSRKPGTGEEQYF. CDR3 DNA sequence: TGTGCCACCAGCAGGAAGCCCGGGACAGGGGAAGAGCAGTACTTC.

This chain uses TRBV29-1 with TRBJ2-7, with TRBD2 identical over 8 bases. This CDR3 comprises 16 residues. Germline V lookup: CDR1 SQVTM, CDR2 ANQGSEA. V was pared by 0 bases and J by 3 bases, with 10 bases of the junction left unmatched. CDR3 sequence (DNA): TGCAGCGTTGAAGATCGGAGCGGGAGCAGTCTCTACGAGCAGTACTTC. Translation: CSVEDRSGSSLYEQYF.

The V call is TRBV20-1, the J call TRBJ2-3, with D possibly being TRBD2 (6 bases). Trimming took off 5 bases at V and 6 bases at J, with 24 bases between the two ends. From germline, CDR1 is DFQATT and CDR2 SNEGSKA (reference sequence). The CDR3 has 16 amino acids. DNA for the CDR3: TGCAGTGCTGGGGGTGGAGCGTGGGGGGACCCTGATACGCAGTATTTT. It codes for CSAGGGAWGDPDTQYF.

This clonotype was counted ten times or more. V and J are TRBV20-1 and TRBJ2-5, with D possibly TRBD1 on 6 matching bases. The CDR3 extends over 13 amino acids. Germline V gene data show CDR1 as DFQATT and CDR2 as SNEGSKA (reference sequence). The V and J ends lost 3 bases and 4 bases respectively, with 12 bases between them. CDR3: CSARGALPETQYF. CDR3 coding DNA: TGCAGTGCTAGGGGGGCGCTCCCAGAGACCCAGTACTTC.

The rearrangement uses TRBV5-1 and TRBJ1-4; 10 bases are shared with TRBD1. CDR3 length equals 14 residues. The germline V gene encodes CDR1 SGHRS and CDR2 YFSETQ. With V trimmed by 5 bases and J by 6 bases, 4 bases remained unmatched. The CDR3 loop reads CASSSGTGDEKLFF. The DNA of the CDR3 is TGCGCCAGCAGTAGCGGGACAGGGGATGAAAAACTGTTTTTT.

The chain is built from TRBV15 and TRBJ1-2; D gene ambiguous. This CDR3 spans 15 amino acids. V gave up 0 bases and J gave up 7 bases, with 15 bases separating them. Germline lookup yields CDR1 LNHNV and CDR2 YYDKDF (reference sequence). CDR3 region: CATSRDARGARGYTF. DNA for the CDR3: TGTGCCACCAGCAGAGATGCTCGAGGAGCGCGTGGCTACACCTTC.

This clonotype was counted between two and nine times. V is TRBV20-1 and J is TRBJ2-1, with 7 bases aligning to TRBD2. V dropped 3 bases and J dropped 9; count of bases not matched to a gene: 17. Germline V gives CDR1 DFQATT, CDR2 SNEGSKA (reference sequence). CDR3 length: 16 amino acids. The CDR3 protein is CSASPRAGVRGSEQFF. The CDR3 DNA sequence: TGCAGTGCTAGCCCGCGGGCGGGAGTACGCGGTAGTGAGCAGTTCTTC.

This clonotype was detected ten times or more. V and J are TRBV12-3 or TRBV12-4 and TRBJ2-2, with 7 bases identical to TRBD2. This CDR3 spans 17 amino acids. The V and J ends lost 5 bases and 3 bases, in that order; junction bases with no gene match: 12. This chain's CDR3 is CASSHSRRGGDTGELFF. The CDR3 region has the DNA TGTGCCAGCAGTCATTCACGACGGGGAGGGGACACCGGGGAGCTGTTTTTT.

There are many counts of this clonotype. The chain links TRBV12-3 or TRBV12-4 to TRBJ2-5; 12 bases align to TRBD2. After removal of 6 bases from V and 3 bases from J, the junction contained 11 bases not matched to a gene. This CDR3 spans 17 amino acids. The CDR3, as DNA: TGTGCCAGCAGCCTGACTAGCGGGAGAGGACCCGAAGAGACCCAGTACTTC. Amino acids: CASSLTSGRGPEETQYF.

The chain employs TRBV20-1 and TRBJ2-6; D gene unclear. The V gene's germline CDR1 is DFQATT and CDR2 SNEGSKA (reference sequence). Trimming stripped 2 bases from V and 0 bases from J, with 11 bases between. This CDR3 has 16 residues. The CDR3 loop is CSARPRGYSGANVLTF. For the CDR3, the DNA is TGCAGTGCTAGACCGCGTGGGTACTCTGGGGCCAACGTCCTGACTTTC.

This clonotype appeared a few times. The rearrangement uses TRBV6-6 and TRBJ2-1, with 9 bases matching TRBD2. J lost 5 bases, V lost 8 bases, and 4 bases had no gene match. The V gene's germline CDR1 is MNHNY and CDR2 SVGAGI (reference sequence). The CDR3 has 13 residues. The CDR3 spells CASGLAYNNEQFF. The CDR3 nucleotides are TGTGCCAGCGGACTAGCGTATAACAATGAGCAGTTCTTC.

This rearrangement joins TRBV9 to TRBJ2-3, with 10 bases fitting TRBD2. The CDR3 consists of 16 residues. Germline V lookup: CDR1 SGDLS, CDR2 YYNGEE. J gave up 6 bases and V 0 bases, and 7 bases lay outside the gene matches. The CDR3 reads CASSVVQRGGPDTQYF. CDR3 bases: TGTGCCAGCAGCGTAGTACAGCGGGGGGGCCCTGATACGCAGTATTTT.

CDR3 sequence (DNA): TGTGCCAGCAGTCCATGGACTAGCGGCCGCGCGAGAGAGACCCAGTACTTC. It yields the protein CASSPWTSGRARETQYF. The chain joins TRBV6-2 or TRBV6-3 to TRBJ2-5, with 10 bases identical to TRBD2. From germline, CDR1 is MNHEY and CDR2 SVGEGT. The CDR3 is 17 residues long. Trimming removed 5 bases from V and 4 bases from J; junction bases left unmatched: 13.

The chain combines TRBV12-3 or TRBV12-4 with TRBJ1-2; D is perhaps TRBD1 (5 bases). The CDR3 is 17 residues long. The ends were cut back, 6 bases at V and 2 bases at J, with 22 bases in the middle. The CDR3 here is CASRRNKPDIRNYGYTF. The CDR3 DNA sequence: TGTGCCAGCAGAAGAAACAAACCGGACATCCGGAACTATGGCTACACCTTC.

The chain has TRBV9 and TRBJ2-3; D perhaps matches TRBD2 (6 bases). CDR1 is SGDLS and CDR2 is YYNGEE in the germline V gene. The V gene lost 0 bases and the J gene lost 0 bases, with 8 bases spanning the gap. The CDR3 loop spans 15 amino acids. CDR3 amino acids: CASSVASASTDTQYF. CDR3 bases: TGTGCCAGCAGCGTAGCTAGCGCGAGCACAGATACGCAGTATTTT.

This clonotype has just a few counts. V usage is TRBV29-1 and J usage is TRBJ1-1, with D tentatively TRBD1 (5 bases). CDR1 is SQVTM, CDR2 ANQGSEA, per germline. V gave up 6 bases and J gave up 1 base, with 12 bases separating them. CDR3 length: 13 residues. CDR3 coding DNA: TGCAGCGTAGCGAGGGGCCCGAACACTGAAGCTTTCTTT. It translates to CSVARGPNTEAFF.

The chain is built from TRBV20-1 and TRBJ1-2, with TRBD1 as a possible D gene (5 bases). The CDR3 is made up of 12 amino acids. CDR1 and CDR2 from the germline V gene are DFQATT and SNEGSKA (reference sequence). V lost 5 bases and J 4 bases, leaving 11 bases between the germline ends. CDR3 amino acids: CSARAGLYGYTF. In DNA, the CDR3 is TGCAGTGCTCGGGCAGGGCTCTATGGCTACACCTTC.

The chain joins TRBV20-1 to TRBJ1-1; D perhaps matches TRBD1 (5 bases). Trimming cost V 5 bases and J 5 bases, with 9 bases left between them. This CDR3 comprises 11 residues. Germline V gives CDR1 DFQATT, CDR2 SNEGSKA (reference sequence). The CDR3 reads CSAWWGTEAFF. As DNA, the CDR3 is TGCAGTGCTTGGTGGGGGACTGAAGCTTTCTTT.

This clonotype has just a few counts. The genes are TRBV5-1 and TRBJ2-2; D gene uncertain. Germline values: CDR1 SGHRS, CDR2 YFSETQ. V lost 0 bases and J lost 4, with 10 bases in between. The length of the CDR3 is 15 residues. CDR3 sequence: CASSLGARSTGELFF. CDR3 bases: TGCGCCAGCAGCTTGGGAGCCAGAAGCACCGGGGAGCTGTTTTTT.

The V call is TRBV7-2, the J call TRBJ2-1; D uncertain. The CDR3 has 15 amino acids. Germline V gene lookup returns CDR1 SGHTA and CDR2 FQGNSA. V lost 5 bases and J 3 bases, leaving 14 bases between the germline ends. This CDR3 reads CASSPRSDVYNEQFF. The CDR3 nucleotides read TGTGCCAGCAGCCCGAGGTCGGACGTCTACAATGAGCAGTTCTTC. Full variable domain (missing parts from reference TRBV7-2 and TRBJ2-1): GAGVSQSPSNKVTEKGKDVELRCDPISGHTALYWYRQSLGQGLEFLIYFQGNSAPDKSGLPSDRFSAERTGGSVSTLTIQRTQQEDSAVYLCASSPRSDVYNEQFFGPGTRLTVL.

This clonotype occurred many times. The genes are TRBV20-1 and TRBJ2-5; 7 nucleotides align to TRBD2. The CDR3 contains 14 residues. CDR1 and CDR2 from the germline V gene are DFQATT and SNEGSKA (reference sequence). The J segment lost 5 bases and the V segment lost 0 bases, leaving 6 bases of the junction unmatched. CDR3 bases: TGCAGTGCTAGAGATTGGCGGGGAGGGGAGACCCAGTACTTC. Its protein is CSARDWRGGETQYF.

The CDR3 reads CSVEFVVAGHYGYTF. Written as DNA, the CDR3 is TGCAGCGTTGAATTTGTGGTTGCGGGTCACTATGGCTACACCTTC. V gene TRBV29-1 combines with J gene TRBJ1-2, with no clear D. Germline V lookup: CDR1 SQVTM, CDR2 ANQGSEA. This CDR3 is built from 15 residues. V lost 2 bases and J 3 bases, leaving 16 bases between the germline ends.

The chain's CDR3 is CASGGQAYQPQHF. The CDR3, as DNA: TGTGCTAGTGGGGGGCAGGCTTATCAGCCCCAGCATTTT. The genes are TRBV12-5 and TRBJ1-5; maybe TRBD1 (5 bases). Trimming shortened V by 6 bases and J by 5 bases, and 11 bases separated the two germline ends. Germline CDR1 LGHNT, CDR2 FRNRAP. The CDR3 has 13 amino acids. The complete variable domain, with remaining parts taken from reference TRBV12-5 and TRBJ1-5, reads DARVTQTPRHKVTEMGQEVTMRCQPILGHNTVFWYRQTMMQGLELLAYFRNRAPLDDSGMPKDRFSAEMPDATLATLKIQPSEPRDSAVYFCASGGQAYQPQHFGDGTRLSIL.

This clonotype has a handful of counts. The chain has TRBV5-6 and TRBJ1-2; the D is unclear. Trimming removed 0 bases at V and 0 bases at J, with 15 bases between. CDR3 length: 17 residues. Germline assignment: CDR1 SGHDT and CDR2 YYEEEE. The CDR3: CASSLARVYRSNYGYTF. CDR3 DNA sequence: TGTGCCAGCAGCTTGGCCAGAGTATACCGATCTAACTATGGCTACACCTTC.

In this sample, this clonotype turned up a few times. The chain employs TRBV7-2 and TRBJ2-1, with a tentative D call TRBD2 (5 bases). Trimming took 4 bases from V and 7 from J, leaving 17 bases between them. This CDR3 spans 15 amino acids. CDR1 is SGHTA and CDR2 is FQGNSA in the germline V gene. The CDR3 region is CASSSSGNERNEQFF. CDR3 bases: TGTGCCAGCAGCTCCTCGGGGAACGAGAGGAATGAGCAGTTCTTC.

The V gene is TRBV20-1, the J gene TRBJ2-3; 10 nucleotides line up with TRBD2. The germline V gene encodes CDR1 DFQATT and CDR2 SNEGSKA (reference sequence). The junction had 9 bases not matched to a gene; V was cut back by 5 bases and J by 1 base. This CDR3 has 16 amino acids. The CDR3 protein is CSAQPLGLAGTDTQYF. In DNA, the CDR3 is TGCAGTGCTCAACCCTTAGGACTAGCGGGCACAGATACGCAGTATTTT.

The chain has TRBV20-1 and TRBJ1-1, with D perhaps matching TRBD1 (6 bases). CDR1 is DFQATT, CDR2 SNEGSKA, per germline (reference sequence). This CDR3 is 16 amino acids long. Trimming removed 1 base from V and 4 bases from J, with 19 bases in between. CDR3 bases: TGCAGTGCTAGAGTCCGGCAGGGGATTGGAAGCACTGAAGCTTTCTTT. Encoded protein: CSARVRQGIGSTEAFF.

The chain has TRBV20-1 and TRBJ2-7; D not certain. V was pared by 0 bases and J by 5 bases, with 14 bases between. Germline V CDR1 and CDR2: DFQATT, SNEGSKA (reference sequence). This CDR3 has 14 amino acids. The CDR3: CSARDPGRPHEQYF. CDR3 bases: TGCAGTGCTAGAGATCCGGGTAGGCCCCACGAGCAGTACTTC.

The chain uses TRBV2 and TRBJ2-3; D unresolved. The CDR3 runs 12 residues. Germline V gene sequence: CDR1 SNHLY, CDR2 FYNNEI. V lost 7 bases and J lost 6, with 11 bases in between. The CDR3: CASNPPGDTQYF. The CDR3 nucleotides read TGTGCCAGCAACCCCCCCGGGGATACGCAGTATTTT.